This T cell receptor (beta chain) was identified during a study of monozygotic twins with inflammatory bowel disease. Whole-study results and caveats: Twins with IBD had fewer clonotypes in common with others than healthy twins, particularly during disease activity.

TCRdb re-called the 5' RACE reads; one entry per CDR3 protein, DNA not given. Its clone listing holds approximately 200,000 distinct CDR3 sequences. A note on this clonotype: What it binds is unknown.

Sequences were obtained from blood. The TCR comes from a human donor with ulcerative colitis or Crohn's disease, or a healthy co-twin of an affected twin (not recorded which).

The CDR3 sequence: CASSLRLTSGYEQYF. V and J are TRBV7-2 and TRBJ2-7; lacking DNA, the TRBD2 call made by TCRdb goes unchecked. The CDR3 has 15 residues. Germline values: CDR1 SGHTA, CDR2 FQGNSA. The whole variable domain, filled in from reference TRBV7-2 and TRBJ2-7, reads GAGVSQSPSNKVTEKGKDVELRCDPISGHTALYWYRQSLGQGLEFLIYFQGNSAPDKSGLPSDRFSAERTGGSVSTLTIQRTQQEDSAVYLCASSLRLTSGYEQYFGPGTRLTVT.